This T cell receptor beta chain was identified during a study of cytomegalovirus exposure and HLA in healthy donors. Study summary: Falling in the Caucasian-associated ancestry cluster were roughly 86% of 350 to 400 genotyped donors.

PCR used 60 Vbeta primers and 13 Jbeta primers. Assay used: immunoSEQ multiplex PCR; TCRdb lists only in-frame clones, some missing. The sample holds tens of thousands of clones, just under 80% seen once. The CDR3 runs to 15 residues. Trimming took 3 bases from V and 2 from J; bases not matched to a gene: 5. Per germline, CDR1 SGDLS and CDR2 YYNGEE. Study results and limitations: A previous analysis found most TCR beta V segments productive roughly 87% or roughly 30% of the time. There were several of the most significant clusters that appeared linked to common viral pathogens in a later analysis.

Whereas donors were nominally healthy upon sampling, unrecorded immune exposures were probable. A single count supports this clone. Its specificity is not known. The chain uses TRBV9 and TRBJ2-7, with 10 nucleotides matching TRBD2. This receptor was identified in a woman aged 40 to 50 in good health and CMV-seronegative. Sequencing used PBMCs. Written as DNA, the CDR3 is TGTGCCAGCAGCGAGTCTAGCGGGGGAACCTACGAGCAGTACTTC. This translates into CASSESSGGTYEQYF.